This TCR beta chain was identified in a study of T cell responses to AZD1222 COVID-19 vaccine. Study-wide points: Clonal diversity may have been underestimated in mostly white British donors. Spike-specific TCR breadth and depth rose after two AZD1222 doses.

In the case of this clone: As yet, its antigen is unknown.

The CDR3 has 14 residues. Germline CDR1 reads MGHRA; CDR2 reads YSYEKL. J lost 3 bases, V lost 2 bases, and 3 bases had no gene match. The data were produced by immunoSEQ multiplex PCR, yet TCRdb's version contains in-frame clones alone and is incomplete. The profile covers tens of thousands of clones, with around four fifths appearing a single time and 20% to 25% taken by the ten largest. The rearrangement links TRBV4-1 to TRBJ2-7; 8 nucleotides line up with TRBD1. Source: peripheral blood, taken on day 0 of MenACWY control vaccination. This receptor was identified in an adult in good health. This CDR3 reads CASSQTTGGYEQYV. In DNA, the CDR3 is TGCGCCAGCAGCCAAACTACAGGGGGCTACGAGCAGTACGTC.